A single sample gave rise to the 26 T cell receptor beta chains below, sequenced in a study of T cell responses to AZD1222 COVID-19 vaccine. Here immunoSEQ multiplex PCR was the method, and the copy in TCRdb shows in-frame clones only, minus some. The sample has tens of thousands of clones, more than 70% seen once. The material was peripheral blood, obtained 28 days after the second AZD1222 dose. Every receptor here comes from an adult who received the AZD1222 COVID-19 vaccine.

This chain uses TRBV2 with TRBJ2-1, with D unclear. This CDR3 comprises 12 residues. Trimming removed 2 bases at V and 9 bases at J, with 8 bases between. The germline V gene encodes CDR1 SNHLY and CDR2 FYNNEI. CDR3 DNA: TGTGCCAGCAGTGAACGGGCGGTTGAGCAGTTCTTC. Amino acid sequence: CASSERAVEQFF. Full variable domain (remainder filled in from reference TRBV2 and TRBJ2-1): EPEVTQTPSHQVTQMGQEVILRCVPISNHLYFYWYRQILGQKVEFLVSFYNNEISEKSEIFDDQFSVERPDGSNFTLKIRSTKLEDSAMYFCASSERAVEQFFGPGTRLTVL.

CDR3 DNA sequence: TGCAGTGCTAGGGTGCATAGTGAGCAGTTCTTC. Translation gives CSARVHSEQFF. The chain recombines TRBV20-1 with TRBJ2-1; D not certain. CDR1 is DFQATT, CDR2 SNEGSKA, per germline (reference sequence). V was shortened by 3 bases and J by 9 bases, with 9 bases between the two germline ends. The CDR3 loop spans 11 amino acids.

The chain couples TRBV19 to TRBJ1-5, with unresolved D. The germline CDR1 and CDR2 sequences are LNHDA and SQIVND (reference sequence). The ends were cut back, 3 bases at V and 1 base at J, with 7 bases in the middle. The CDR3 totals 14 residues. In DNA form, the CDR3 reads TGTGCCAGTAGTATTCAGAGGAGCAATCAGCCCCAGCATTTT. Translating gives CASSIQRSNQPQHF.

The gene calls are TRBV2 and TRBJ1-1; D not resolved. The V gene's germline CDR1 is SNHLY and CDR2 FYNNEI. The germline V and J ends were trimmed by 2 bases and 10 bases, with 11 bases remaining between them. This CDR3 spans 12 amino acids. DNA of the CDR3: TGTGCCAGCAGTGAACATCTAAAGGCAGCTTTCTTT. As protein: CASSEHLKAAFF.

The V gene is TRBV18, the J gene TRBJ2-5, with D possibly being TRBD2 (5 bases). Per germline, CDR1 KGHSH and CDR2 LQKENI. This CDR3 region has 15 residues. The V end lost 3 bases, the J end lost 2 bases, and 13 bases lay between the germline ends. CDR3 coding DNA: TGTGCCAGCTCACCCGGAAGCGGAGAGCAAGAGACCCAGTACTTC. Translating it yields CASSPGSGEQETQYF.

This chain uses TRBV7-3 with TRBJ2-5, with 9 bases lining up with TRBD2. The CDR3 sequence is 14 residues long. After removal of 3 bases from V and 2 bases from J, the junction contained 1 base not matched to a gene. Germline CDR1 reads SGHTA; CDR2 reads FQGTGA. The CDR3 here is CASSFAGGQETQYF. In DNA form, the CDR3 reads TGTGCCAGCAGCTTTGCGGGAGGGCAAGAGACCCAGTACTTC.

This clone was found once. V usage is TRBV25-1 and J usage is TRBJ2-3; D gene unclear. This CDR3 has 12 residues. Germline V gives CDR1 MGHDK, CDR2 SYGVNS. Trimming removed 3 bases at V and 4 bases at J, with 5 bases between. The CDR3 DNA reads TGTGCCAGCAGTGAGTCGGCAGATACGCAGTATTTT. This sequence encodes CASSESADTQYF.

The chain links TRBV28 to TRBJ1-2; 11 positions agree with TRBD1. Germline-derived CDR1 and CDR2 are MDHEN and SYDVKM. This CDR3 has 14 residues. V dropped 10 bases and J dropped 2; count of bases not matched to a gene: 6. The CDR3 loop reads CAISGTGGNYGYTF. As DNA, the CDR3 is TGTGCCATTTCCGGGACAGGGGGAAACTATGGCTACACCTTC.

This chain uses TRBV20-1 with TRBJ1-1; 10 bases are a match to TRBD1. Germline CDR1 reads DFQATT; CDR2 reads SNEGSKA (reference sequence). The CDR3 has 11 amino acids. DNA for the CDR3: TGCAGGCCTTCCGGGGACAGGGGTGATTTCTTT. This sequence encodes CRPSGDRGDFF.

The J gene is TRBJ1-2, the V gene TRBV19; possible D gene TRBD1, 6 bases. Germline V gene data show CDR1 as LNHDA and CDR2 as SQIVND (reference sequence). V was cut by 6 bases and J by 6 bases, with 17 bases left in between. The CDR3 consists of 14 residues. CDR3 residues: CASRPPGAPNGYTF. In nucleotides, the CDR3 is TGTGCCAGTAGACCCCCGGGGGCGCCGAATGGCTACACCTTC.

V is TRBV5-4 and J is TRBJ2-5, with 9 bases matching TRBD2. Trimming took 0 bases from V and 5 from J; bases not matched to a gene: 11. Per germline, CDR1 SGHNT and CDR2 YYREEE (reference sequence). The CDR3 has 17 residues. CDR3: CASSLAKALAGEETQYF. The CDR3 nucleotides read TGTGCCAGCAGCTTGGCAAAAGCATTAGCGGGAGAGGAGACCCAGTACTTC.

This chain connects TRBV29-1 to TRBJ2-3; 7 bases line up with TRBD2. The V and J ends lost 3 bases and 3 bases, in that order; junction bases with no gene match: 15. Germline CDR1 SQVTM, CDR2 ANQGSEA. This CDR3 has 17 amino acids. The CDR3 bases are TGCAGCGTTGAGGGCGGGAGCGCTGGTTTTGGAACAGATACGCAGTATTTT. Its protein product is CSVEGGSAGFGTDTQYF.

The V and J genes are TRBV19 and TRBJ1-5, with 10 positions matching TRBD1. V shed 3 bases, J shed 4 bases, and the junction held 9 bases outside the gene matches. CDR1 and CDR2 from the germline V gene are LNHDA and SQIVND (reference sequence). This CDR3 is built from 17 residues. CDR3 coding DNA: TGTGCCAGTAGTATCCCCGCGGGACAGGGGAATAATCAGCCCCAGCATTTT. Protein: CASSIPAGQGNNQPQHF.

This chain uses TRBV6-2 or TRBV6-3 with TRBJ1-5, with a tentative D call TRBD1 (5 bases). The CDR3 runs to 16 residues. V was clipped by 4 bases and J by 1 base, with 14 bases between them. Germline assignment: CDR1 MNHEY and CDR2 SVGEGT. The CDR3 sequence: CASSFQGPGSNQPQHF. The CDR3 DNA reads TGTGCCAGCAGTTTCCAGGGTCCTGGAAGCAATCAGCCCCAGCATTTT.

This chain joins TRBV7-2 and TRBJ2-1; 11 bases match TRBD2. Looked up from germline, CDR1 is SGHTA and CDR2 is FQGNSA. V was pared by 4 bases and J by 2 bases, with 4 bases of the junction left unmatched. The CDR3 is made up of 16 amino acids. CDR3 sequence (DNA): TGTGCCAGCAGCTACGTGGGACTAGCGGCCTACAATGAGCAGTTCTTC. This codes for CASSYVGLAAYNEQFF.

This clone was picked up one time. The chain recombines TRBV9 with TRBJ2-3; 9 bases are shared with TRBD2. Germline CDR1 reads SGDLS; CDR2 reads YYNGEE. The CDR3 contains 17 residues. V trimming: 2 bases; J trimming: 2 bases; junction bases outside the gene matches: 9. The CDR3 protein is CASSVGWSGGLTDTQYF. Here the CDR3 DNA reads TGTGCCAGCAGCGTTGGTTGGAGCGGGGGGCTCACAGATACGCAGTATTTT. Based on the CDR3 plus reference TRBV9 and TRBJ2-3, the full variable domain is DSGVTQTPKHLITATGQRVTLRCSPRSGDLSVYWYQQSLDQGLQFLIQYYNGEERAKGNILERFSAQQFPDLHSELNLSSLELGDSALYFCASSVGWSGGLTDTQYFGPGTRLTVL.

The chain employs TRBV11-2 and TRBJ2-1; 14 bases align to TRBD2. The CDR3 consists of 18 residues. Germline assignment: CDR1 SGHAT and CDR2 FQNNGV. With 5 bases clipped from V and 4 bases from J, the junction kept 10 bases outside the gene matches. The CDR3 DNA reads as TGTGCCAGCAGCCCCCGGTCAGGACTAGCGGGAGGATACAATGAGCAGTTCTTC. Its protein product is CASSPRSGLAGGYNEQFF.

The V gene is TRBV7-2, the J gene TRBJ2-5; D uncertain. The germline V gene encodes CDR1 SGHTA and CDR2 FQGNSA. The CDR3 extends over 13 amino acids. V was pared by 3 bases and J by 3 bases, with 8 bases between. The CDR3 reads CASSFKFEETQYF. The CDR3 nucleotides are TGTGCCAGCAGCTTCAAGTTCGAAGAGACCCAGTACTTC.

The genes are TRBV4-1 and TRBJ2-1; 8 bases fit TRBD2. The CDR3 length is 17 residues. V gave up 0 bases and J gave up 4 bases; unmatched junction bases: 8. From germline, CDR1 is MGHRA and CDR2 YSYEKL. CDR3: CASSQDPASGLYNEQFF. Here the CDR3 DNA reads TGCGCCAGCAGCCAAGATCCGGCTAGCGGGCTTTACAATGAGCAGTTCTTC.

The gene calls are TRBV3-1 (or the pseudogene TRBV3-2) and TRBJ1-1, with D possibly TRBD1 on 5 matching bases. Germline-derived CDR1 and CDR2 are LGHDT and YNNKEL (reference sequence). The CDR3 extends over 15 amino acids. V gave up 7 bases and J gave up 0 bases, with 15 bases separating them. CDR3 nucleotides: TGTGCCAGCACCAGACAGCACTTCATGAACACTGAAGCTTTCTTT. Translated, it gives CASTRQHFMNTEAFF.

The chain has TRBV7-9 and TRBJ2-1; D not resolved. The CDR3 loop spans 15 amino acids. Trimming took 0 bases from V and 2 from J, leaving 8 bases between them. Germline CDR1 and CDR2: SEHNR and FQNEAQ (reference sequence). The CDR3 DNA is TGTGCCAGCAGCTTAGCGTTTGAGACCTACAATGAGCAGTTCTTC. It encodes CASSLAFETYNEQFF.

The rearrangement joins TRBV30 to TRBJ1-1; the match to TRBD1 covers 8 bases. This CDR3 comprises 12 residues. Germline trimming cut 5 bases from V and 1 base from J; bases unmatched to any gene: 0. Germline CDR1 GTSNPN, CDR2 SVGIG (reference sequence). CDR3 region: CAWDRGNTEAFF. CDR3 DNA sequence: TGTGCCTGGGACAGGGGGAACACTGAAGCTTTCTTT.

The chain carries TRBV7-9 and TRBJ1-4; TRBD1 agrees at 7 bases. Per the germline V gene, CDR1 is SEHNR and CDR2 is FQNEAQ (reference sequence). The CDR3 covers 19 residues. J was trimmed by 5 bases and V by 5 bases; bases with no gene match: 20. In DNA, the CDR3 is TGTGCCAGCAGCGACCCTCCGGACAGGAATTGGGTTGGGAATGAAAAACTGTTTTTT. Its translation: CASSDPPDRNWVGNEKLFF.

V is TRBV5-4 and J is TRBJ2-4, with 7 positions matching TRBD1. CDR3 length: 14 amino acids. Unmatched junction bases numbered 7, after V lost 4 bases and J lost 6 bases. The germline gives CDR1 SGHNT, CDR2 YYREEE (reference sequence). The CDR3: CASSLGQETNIQYF. For the CDR3, the DNA is TGTGCCAGCAGCCTAGGACAGGAGACAAACATTCAGTACTTC. The variable domain in full, with the rest retrieved from reference TRBV5-4 and TRBJ2-4, is ETGVTQSPTHLIKTRGQQVTLRCSSQSGHNTVSWYQQALGQGPQFIFQYYREEENGRGNFPPRFSGLQFPNYSSELNVNALELDDSALYLCASSLGQETNIQYFGAGTRLSVL.

In this sample, this clone turned up once. The chain couples TRBV5-6 to TRBJ1-6, with D possibly matching TRBD1 (6 bases). Looked up from germline, CDR1 is SGHDT and CDR2 is YYEEEE. CDR3 length: 14 amino acids. V lost 4 bases, J lost 6 bases, and 11 bases lay in between. This CDR3 is CASSPYRVNSPLHF. The DNA of the CDR3 is TGTGCCAGCAGCCCCTACAGGGTTAATTCACCCCTCCACTTT.

The chain couples TRBV29-1 to TRBJ1-2; the D gene is possibly TRBD1 (6 bases). The germline CDR1 and CDR2 sequences are SQVTM and ANQGSEA. Trimming shortened V by 3 bases and J by 5 bases, and 13 bases separated the two germline ends. This CDR3 has 13 residues. The CDR3 protein is CSVDGRGGYGYTF. CDR3 bases: TGCAGCGTTGACGGGCGAGGGGGATATGGCTACACCTTC.